This TCR beta chain derives from a study of blood T cell repertoires in COVID-19 (dated by TCRdb to 2020 to 2022). About the full investigation: Collaborator samples came from the United States, Italy and Spain and covered acute and convalescent phases of COVID-19. The repertoires were released in a freely available public database intended as a resource for research on the immune response to SARS-CoV-2. The prospective study material was composed of cDNA or gDNA derived from T cells, B-cell-depleted T cells, or PBMCs. A de-identified subject ID, COVID-19 status, age in years and sex were almost always included in the sample metadata. Samples came from the ongoing ImmuneRACE study (first 160 participants) plus 1,254 subjects from 6 global collaborators. Deeply sampled blood TCRbeta repertoires from subjects exposed to, actively infected with, or recovered from COVID-19 were included in the dataset. Where available, HLA class I and class II types were taken from metadata supplied by the sample provider and were not determined by assay-based typing.

TCRbeta CDR3 regions were amplified from genomic DNA by means of the immunoSEQ Assay, a bias-controlled multiplex PCR. As for the original processing: Within the assay, amplification of reference gene primers was used to estimate how many nucleated cells each sample contained. Sequence reads were collapsed and filtered to measure the absolute abundance of every unique TCRbeta CDR3 rearrangement. Productive Simpson clonality was computed per sample as the square root of Simpson's diversity index over productive rearrangements. TCRdb stores this immuneACCESS table with in-frame sequences only. Part of the clones is absent; in the studies checked, under half of the shortfall reflects unresolved V genes, and no reason is known for the rest. The V and J calls and clone size were taken over from that table, and D and trimming were inferred from the DNA. This sample is represented by tens of thousands of clones; 81% of them were singletons. Of the sample, 44% falls within the top ten clones.

A note on this clone: This clone's antigen is unknown. The sample holds no much larger clone one base away, and base qualities are not on file.

From the germline V gene, CDR1 is SQVTM and CDR2 is ANQGSEA. From the cysteine through the phenylalanine, the CDR3 covers 15 amino acids. Only the CDR3 portion is preserved as DNA: 45 bases, with reading frame beginning at the first base. The germline V and J ends show losses of 0 bases and 0 bases respectively, and no gene match explains 4 bases of the junction. Collaborating institutions collected whole blood in K2EDTA tubes following their own protocols. For TCRbeta analysis, collaborator samples were shipped as frozen whole blood, as isolated PBMCs, or as DNA extracted from either sample type. Summary of the overall study and its limitations: The quantity of clinical and demographic metadata differed by source and by participant and was supplied without curation.

The TCR was taken from a man older than 75 with acute or convalescent COVID-19. The chain was built from TRBV29-1 and TRBJ2-5; 7 bases in the junction line up with TRBD1. The sample was peripheral blood. The nucleotides are TGCAGCGTTGAAGAGGCCAGGGGGTACCAAGAGACCCAGTACTTC. It is translated as CSVEEARGYQETQYF.